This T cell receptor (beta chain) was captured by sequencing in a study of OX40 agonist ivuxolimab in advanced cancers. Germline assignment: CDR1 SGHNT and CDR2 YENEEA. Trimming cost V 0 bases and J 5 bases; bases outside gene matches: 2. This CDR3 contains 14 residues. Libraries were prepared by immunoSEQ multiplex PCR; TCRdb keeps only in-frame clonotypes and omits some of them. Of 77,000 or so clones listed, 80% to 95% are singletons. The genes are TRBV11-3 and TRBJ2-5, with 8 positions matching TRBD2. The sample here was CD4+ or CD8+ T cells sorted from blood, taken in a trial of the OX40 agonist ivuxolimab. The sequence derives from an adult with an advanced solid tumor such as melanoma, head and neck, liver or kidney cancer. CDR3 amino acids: CASSLDGGGETQYF. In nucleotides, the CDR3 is TGTGCCAGCAGCTTAGATGGCGGGGGGGAGACCCAGTACTTC.